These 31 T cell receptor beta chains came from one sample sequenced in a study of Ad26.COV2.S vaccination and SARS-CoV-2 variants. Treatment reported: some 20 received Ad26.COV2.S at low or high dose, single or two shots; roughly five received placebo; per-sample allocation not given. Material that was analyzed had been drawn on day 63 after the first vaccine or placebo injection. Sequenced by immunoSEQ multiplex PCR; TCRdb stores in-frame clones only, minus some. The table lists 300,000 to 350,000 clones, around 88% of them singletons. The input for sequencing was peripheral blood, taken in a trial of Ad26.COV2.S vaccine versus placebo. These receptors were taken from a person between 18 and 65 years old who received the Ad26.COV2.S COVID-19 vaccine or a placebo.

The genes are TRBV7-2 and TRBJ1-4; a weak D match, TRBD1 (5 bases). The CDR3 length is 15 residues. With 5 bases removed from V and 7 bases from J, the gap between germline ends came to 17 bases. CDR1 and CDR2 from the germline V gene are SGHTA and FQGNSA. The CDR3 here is CASSSRDLGSEKLFF. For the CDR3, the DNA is TGTGCCAGCAGCAGCCGGGACCTGGGGAGTGAAAAACTGTTTTTT.

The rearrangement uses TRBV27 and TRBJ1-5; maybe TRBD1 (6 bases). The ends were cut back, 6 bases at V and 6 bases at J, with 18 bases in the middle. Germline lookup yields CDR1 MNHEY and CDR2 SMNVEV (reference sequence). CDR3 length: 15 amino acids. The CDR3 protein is CASSSGGRKGQPQHF. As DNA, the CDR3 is TGTGCCAGCAGCTCCGGGGGCAGGAAAGGTCAGCCCCAGCATTTT.

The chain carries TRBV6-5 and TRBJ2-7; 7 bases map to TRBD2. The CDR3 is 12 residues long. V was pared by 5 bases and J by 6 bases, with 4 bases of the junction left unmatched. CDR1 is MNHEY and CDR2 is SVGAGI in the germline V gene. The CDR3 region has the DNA TGTGCCAGCAGTCAACTAGCGCGCGAGCAGTACTTC. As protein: CASSQLAREQYF.

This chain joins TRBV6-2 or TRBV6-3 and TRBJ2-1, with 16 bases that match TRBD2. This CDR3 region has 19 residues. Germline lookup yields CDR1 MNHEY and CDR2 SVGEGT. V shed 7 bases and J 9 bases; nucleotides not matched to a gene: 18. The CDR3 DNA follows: TGTGCCAGCACCCCGTTCGGGACTAGCGGGAGGGCGGGGTATGGTGAGCAGTTCTTC. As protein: CASTPFGTSGRAGYGEQFF.

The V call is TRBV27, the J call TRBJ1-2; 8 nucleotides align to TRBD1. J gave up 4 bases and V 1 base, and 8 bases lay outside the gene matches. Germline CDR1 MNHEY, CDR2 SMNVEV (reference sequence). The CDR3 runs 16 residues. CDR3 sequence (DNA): TGTGCCAGCAGTTTATGGGGGACAGGCCCCGCCTATGGCTACACCTTC. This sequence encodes CASSLWGTGPAYGYTF.

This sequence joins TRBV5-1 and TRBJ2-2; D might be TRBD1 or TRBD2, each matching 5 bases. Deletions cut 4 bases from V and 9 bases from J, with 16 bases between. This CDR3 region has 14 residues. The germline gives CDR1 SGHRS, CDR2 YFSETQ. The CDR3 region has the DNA TGCGCCAGCAGCAACGATGTCGGGGCGTGGGAGCTGTTTTTT. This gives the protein CASSNDVGAWELFF.

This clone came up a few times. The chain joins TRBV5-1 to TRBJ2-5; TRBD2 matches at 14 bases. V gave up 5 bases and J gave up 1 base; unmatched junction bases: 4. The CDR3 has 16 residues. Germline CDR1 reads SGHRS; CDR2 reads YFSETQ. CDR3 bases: TGCGCCAGCAGTGGACTAGCGGGGGGCGCCCAAGAGACCCAGTACTTC. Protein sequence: CASSGLAGGAQETQYF.

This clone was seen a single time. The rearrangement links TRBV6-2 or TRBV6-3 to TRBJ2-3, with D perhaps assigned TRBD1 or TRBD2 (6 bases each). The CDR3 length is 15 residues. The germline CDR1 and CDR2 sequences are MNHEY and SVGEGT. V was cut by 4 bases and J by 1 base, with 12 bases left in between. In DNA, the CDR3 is TGTGCCAGCAGTTCAGGGGAGGCGGGCACAGATACGCAGTATTTT. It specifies CASSSGEAGTDTQYF.

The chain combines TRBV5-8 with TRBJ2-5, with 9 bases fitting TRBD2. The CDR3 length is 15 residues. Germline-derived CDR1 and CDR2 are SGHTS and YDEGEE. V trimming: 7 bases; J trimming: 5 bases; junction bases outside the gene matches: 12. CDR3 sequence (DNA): TGTGCCAGCGGCTCTAGCGGGACCTGGGGGGAGACCCAGTACTTC. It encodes CASGSSGTWGETQYF.

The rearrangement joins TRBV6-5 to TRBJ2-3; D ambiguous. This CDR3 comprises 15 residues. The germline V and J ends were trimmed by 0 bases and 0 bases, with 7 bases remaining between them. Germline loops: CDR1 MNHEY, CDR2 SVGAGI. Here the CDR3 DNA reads TGTGCCAGCAGTTACTCTGAGTATAGCACAGATACGCAGTATTTT. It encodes CASSYSEYSTDTQYF.

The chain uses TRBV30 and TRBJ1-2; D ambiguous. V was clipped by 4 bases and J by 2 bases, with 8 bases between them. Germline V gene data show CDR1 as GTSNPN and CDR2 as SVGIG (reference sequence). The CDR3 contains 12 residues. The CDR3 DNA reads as TGTGCCTGGAACAAGGGCAACTATGGCTACACCTTC. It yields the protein CAWNKGNYGYTF.

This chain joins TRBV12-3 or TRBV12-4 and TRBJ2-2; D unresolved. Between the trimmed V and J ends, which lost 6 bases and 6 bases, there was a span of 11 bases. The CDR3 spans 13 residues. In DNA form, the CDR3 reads TGTGCCAGCAGCCCCGTTTCCGCCGGGGAGCTGTTTTTT. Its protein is CASSPVSAGELFF.

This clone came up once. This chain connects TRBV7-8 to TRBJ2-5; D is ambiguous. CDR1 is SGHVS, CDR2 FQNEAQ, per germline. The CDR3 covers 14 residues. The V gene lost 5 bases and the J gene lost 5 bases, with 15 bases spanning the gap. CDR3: CASSLPAFGETQYF. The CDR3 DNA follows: TGTGCCAGCAGCCTACCGGCCTTCGGGGAGACCCAGTACTTC.

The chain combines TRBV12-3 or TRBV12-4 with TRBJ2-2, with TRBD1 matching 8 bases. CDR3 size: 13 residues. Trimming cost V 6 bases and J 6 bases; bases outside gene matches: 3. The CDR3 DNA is TGTGCCAGCAGAGCACAGGGGGCCGGGGAGCTGTTTTTT. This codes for CASRAQGAGELFF.

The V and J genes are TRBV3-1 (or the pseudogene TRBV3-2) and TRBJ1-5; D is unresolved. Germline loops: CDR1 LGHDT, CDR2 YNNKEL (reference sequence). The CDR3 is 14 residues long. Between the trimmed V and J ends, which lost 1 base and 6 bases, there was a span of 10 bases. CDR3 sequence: CASSQVGLGQPQHF. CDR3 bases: TGTGCCAGCAGCCAAGTGGGGTTAGGTCAGCCCCAGCATTTT.

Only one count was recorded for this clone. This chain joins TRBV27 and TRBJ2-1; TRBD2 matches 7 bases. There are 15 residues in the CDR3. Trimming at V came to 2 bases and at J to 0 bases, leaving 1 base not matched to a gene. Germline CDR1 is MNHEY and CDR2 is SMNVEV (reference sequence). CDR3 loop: CASSLGLVSYNEQFF. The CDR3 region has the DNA TGTGCCAGCAGTTTAGGACTAGTCTCCTACAATGAGCAGTTCTTC.

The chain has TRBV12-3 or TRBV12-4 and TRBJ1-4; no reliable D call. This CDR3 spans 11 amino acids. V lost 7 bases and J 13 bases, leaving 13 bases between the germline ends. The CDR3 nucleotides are TGTGCCAGCACCTTGGGTGGTCGACTGTTTTTT. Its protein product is CASTLGGRLFF.

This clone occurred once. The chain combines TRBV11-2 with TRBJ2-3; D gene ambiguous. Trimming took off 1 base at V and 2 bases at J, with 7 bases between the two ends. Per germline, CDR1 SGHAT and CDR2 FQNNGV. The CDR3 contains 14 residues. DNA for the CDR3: TGTGCCAGCAGCTTAGGTGCTAACACAGATACGCAGTATTTT. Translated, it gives CASSLGANTDTQYF.

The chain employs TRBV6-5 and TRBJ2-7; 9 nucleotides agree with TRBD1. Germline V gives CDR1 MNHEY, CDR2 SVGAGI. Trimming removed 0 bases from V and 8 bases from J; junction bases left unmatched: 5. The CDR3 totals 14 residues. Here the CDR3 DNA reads TGTGCCAGCAGTTACTCGGGGGACAGGGTAAAGCAGTACTTC. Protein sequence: CASSYSGDRVKQYF.

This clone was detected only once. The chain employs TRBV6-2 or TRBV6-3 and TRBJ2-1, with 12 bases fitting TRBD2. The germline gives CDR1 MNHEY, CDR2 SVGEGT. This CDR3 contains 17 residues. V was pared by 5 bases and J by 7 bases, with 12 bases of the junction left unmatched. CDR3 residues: CASSASGRARIENEQFF. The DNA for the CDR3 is TGTGCCAGCAGTGCTAGCGGGAGGGCCAGGATCGAAAATGAGCAGTTCTTC.

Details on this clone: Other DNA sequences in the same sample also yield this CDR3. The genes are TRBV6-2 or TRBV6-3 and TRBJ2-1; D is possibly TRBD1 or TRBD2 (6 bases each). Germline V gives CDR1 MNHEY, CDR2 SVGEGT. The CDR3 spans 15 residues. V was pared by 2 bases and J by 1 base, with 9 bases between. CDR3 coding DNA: TGTGCCAGCAGTTACGGAGGGGGTTCCTACAATGAGCAGTTCTTC. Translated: CASSYGGGSYNEQFF.

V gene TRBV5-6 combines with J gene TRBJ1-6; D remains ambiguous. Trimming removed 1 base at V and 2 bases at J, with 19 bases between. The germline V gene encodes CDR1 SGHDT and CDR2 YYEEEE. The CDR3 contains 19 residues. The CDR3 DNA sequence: TGTGCCAGCAGCTTGATGGGATTCCGGCGGCGGGCCTATAATTCACCCCTCCACTTT. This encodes CASSLMGFRRRAYNSPLHF.

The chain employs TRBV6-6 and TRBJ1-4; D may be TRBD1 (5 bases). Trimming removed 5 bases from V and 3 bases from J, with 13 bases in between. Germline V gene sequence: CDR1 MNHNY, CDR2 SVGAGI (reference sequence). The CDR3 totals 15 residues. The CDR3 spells CASSPPAGSNEKLFF. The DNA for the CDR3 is TGTGCCAGCAGTCCCCCCGCAGGGTCTAATGAAAAACTGTTTTTT.

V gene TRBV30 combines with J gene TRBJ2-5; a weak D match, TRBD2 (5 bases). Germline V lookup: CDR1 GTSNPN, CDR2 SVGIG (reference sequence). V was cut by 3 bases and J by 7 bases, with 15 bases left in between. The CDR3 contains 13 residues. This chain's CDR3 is CAWRETSFGTQYF. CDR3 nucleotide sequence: TGTGCCTGGAGGGAAACTAGTTTTGGGACCCAGTACTTC.

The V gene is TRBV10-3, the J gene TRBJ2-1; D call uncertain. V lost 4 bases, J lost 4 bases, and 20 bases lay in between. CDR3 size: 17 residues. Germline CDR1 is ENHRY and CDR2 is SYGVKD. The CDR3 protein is CAISAPGGSRFYNEQFF. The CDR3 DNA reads TGTGCCATCAGTGCCCCGGGTGGCAGTCGCTTTTACAATGAGCAGTTCTTC.

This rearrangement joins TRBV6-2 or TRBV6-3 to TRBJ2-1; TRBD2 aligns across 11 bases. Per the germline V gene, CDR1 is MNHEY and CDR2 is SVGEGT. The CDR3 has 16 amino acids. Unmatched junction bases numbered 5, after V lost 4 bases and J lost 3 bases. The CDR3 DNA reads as TGTGCCAGCAGTTCAAGGACTAGCGGGCTCTACAATGAGCAGTTCTTC. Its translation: CASSSRTSGLYNEQFF.

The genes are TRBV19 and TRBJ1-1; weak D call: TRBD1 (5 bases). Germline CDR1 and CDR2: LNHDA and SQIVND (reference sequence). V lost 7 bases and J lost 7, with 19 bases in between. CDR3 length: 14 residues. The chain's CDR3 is CASIKTLGVLEAFF. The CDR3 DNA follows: TGTGCCAGTATCAAGACCCTGGGGGTTCTTGAAGCTTTCTTT. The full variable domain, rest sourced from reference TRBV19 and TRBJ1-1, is DGGITQSPKYLFRKEGQNVTLSCEQNLNHDAMYWYRQDPGQGLRLIYYSQIVNDFQKGDIAEGYSVSREKKESFPLTVTSAQKNPTAFYLCASIKTLGVLEAFFGQGTRLTVV.

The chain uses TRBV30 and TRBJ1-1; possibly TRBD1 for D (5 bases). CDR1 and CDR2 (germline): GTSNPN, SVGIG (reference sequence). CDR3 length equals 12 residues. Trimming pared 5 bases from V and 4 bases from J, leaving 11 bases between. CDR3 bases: TGTGCCTGGGCTCGGGGGAGCACTGAAGCTTTCTTT. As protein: CAWARGSTEAFF.

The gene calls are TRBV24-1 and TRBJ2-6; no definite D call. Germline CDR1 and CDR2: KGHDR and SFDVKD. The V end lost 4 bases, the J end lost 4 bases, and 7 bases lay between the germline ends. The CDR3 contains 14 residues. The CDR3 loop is CATSDPVGANVLTF. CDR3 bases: TGTGCCACCAGTGACCCGGTAGGGGCCAACGTCCTGACTTTC.

The CDR3 DNA is TGTGCCAGCAGCTTAGGTTGGGGGGGAAATTCACCCCTCCACTTT. Translation gives CASSLGWGGNSPLHF. This chain connects TRBV7-9 to TRBJ1-6, with D tentatively TRBD1 (5 bases). Trimming shortened V by 1 base and J by 7 bases, and 11 bases separated the two germline ends. The CDR3 is 15 amino acids. Germline V lookup: CDR1 SEHNR, CDR2 FQNEAQ (reference sequence).

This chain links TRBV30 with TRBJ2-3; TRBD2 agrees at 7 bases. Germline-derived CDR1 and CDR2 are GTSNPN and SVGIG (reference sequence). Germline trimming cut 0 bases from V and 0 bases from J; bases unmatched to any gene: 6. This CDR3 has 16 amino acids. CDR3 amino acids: CAWSVGLAASTDTQYF. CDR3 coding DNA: TGTGCCTGGAGTGTGGGGCTAGCGGCTAGCACAGATACGCAGTATTTT. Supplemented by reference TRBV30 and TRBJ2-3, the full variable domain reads SQTIHQWPATLVQPVGSPLSLECTVEGTSNPNLYWYRQAAGRGLQLLFYSVGIGQISSEVPQNLSASRPQDRQFILSSKKLLLSDSGFYLCAWSVGLAASTDTQYFGPGTRLTVL.